This paragraph reports one TCR beta chain. Under the authors' procedure: There were a median of around 100,000 TCRs per sample, with a range from 23,224 to 690,600. TCRdb fed the RACE reads into MiXCR, producing one record per CDR3 protein. The V and J calls were not made by the authors but by TCRdb's processing. The table has 300,000 to 450,000 distinct CDR3 sequences, roughly 4.6% seen once. The data were obtained in a study of human T cells and chemical hapten exposure. This CDR3 is 13 amino acids long. Germline CDR1 DFQATT, CDR2 SNEGSKA (reference sequence). Between the trimmed V and J ends, which lost 6 bases and 0 bases, there was a span of 11 bases. The time point is: pre-sensitization, week 0. Treatment: therapeutic diphenylcyclopropenone sensitization with weekly scalp DPC.

The source is a woman aged 45-65 years with alopecia areata. Some clones in this sample may be carry-over from other donors' samples. The rearrangement links TRBV20-1 to TRBJ1-1, with D possibly being TRBD1 (6 bases). This sample comprised whole blood, obtained in connection with sensitization to the hapten diphenylcyclopropenone (DPC). Written as DNA, the CDR3 is TGCAGTGCGGGGGCAGTGGTGAACACTGAAGCTTTCTTT. Translation: CSAGAVVNTEAFF.